These 10 T cell receptor beta chains share one sample of origin, sequenced in a study of cytomegalovirus exposure and HLA in healthy donors. PCR employed 60 Vbeta and 13 Jbeta primers. Using immunoSEQ multiplex PCR, the repertoire was profiled, and TCRdb retains in-frame clones only, with some absent. The sample contains 170,000 or so clones, around 80% of which appear only once. The sample consisted of PBMCs. The receptor set was obtained from a woman under 40 in good health and CMV-seropositive.

The J gene is TRBJ2-3, the V gene TRBV9, with 13 bases fitting TRBD2. The trim removed 0 bases at V and 3 bases at J, leaving 1 base unmatched. CDR1 SGDLS and CDR2 YYNGEE come from the germline V gene. The CDR3 is 16 amino acids. CDR3 nucleotides: TGTGCCAGCAGCGTAGGACTAGCGGGAGGAACAGATACGCAGTATTTT. This sequence encodes CASSVGLAGGTDTQYF.

The chain uses TRBV28 and TRBJ1-5, with D maybe TRBD1 (5 bases). V was pared by 6 bases and J by 5 bases, with 17 bases between. Germline loops: CDR1 MDHEN, CDR2 SYDVKM. CDR3 size: 15 residues. CDR3 in amino acids: CASRLTGGFYQPQHF. The CDR3 coding sequence is TGTGCCAGCAGACTCACAGGTGGATTTTATCAGCCCCAGCATTTT.

V usage is TRBV4-1 and J usage is TRBJ1-2; 11 nucleotides line up with TRBD1. The CDR3 loop spans 13 amino acids. Germline trimming cut 6 bases from V and 8 bases from J; bases unmatched to any gene: 5. Germline V gene data show CDR1 as MGHRA and CDR2 as YSYEKL. CDR3 amino acids: CASRPRTGGGYTF. The CDR3 DNA follows: TGCGCCAGCAGACCCAGGACAGGGGGCGGCTACACCTTC.

This chain uses TRBV5-4 with TRBJ2-3; D is unresolved. The germline V gene encodes CDR1 SGHNT and CDR2 YYREEE (reference sequence). V lost 0 bases, J lost 3 bases, and 5 bases lay in between. There are 13 residues in the CDR3. Here the CDR3 DNA reads TGTGCCAGCAGCTTGGATCCGACAGATACGCAGTATTTT. Encoded protein: CASSLDPTDTQYF.

This clone is a singleton in its sample. The chain has TRBV27 and TRBJ2-5, with D possibly matching TRBD2 (6 bases). Deletions cut 3 bases from V and 2 bases from J, with 13 bases between. This CDR3 spans 15 amino acids. CDR1 MNHEY and CDR2 SMNVEV come from the germline V gene (reference sequence). The CDR3 DNA follows: TGTGCCAGCAGTTTGATGGGGGGTGAGCAAGAGACCCAGTACTTC. Translation: CASSLMGGEQETQYF.

This chain links TRBV5-1 with TRBJ1-1, with D unresolved. V dropped 4 bases and J dropped 1 base, with 17 bases sitting between them. The CDR3 has 16 residues. Germline-derived CDR1 and CDR2 are SGHRS and YFSETQ. CDR3 sequence reads: CASSVRENTGNTEAFF. The CDR3 DNA follows: TGCGCCAGCAGCGTCCGGGAAAACACCGGGAACACTGAAGCTTTCTTT.

The chain is built from TRBV28 and TRBJ1-3; D is unclear. This CDR3 has 14 amino acids. Germline V lookup: CDR1 MDHEN, CDR2 SYDVKM. Trimming cost V 5 bases and J 4 bases, with 12 bases left between them. The CDR3 nucleotides are TGTGCCAGCAGTACTCCGCTGGGCGGAAACACCATATATTTT. Its translation is CASSTPLGGNTIYF.

The chain carries TRBV6-5 and TRBJ1-1; D uncertain. CDR3 length: 13 residues. The V end was cut by 6 bases, the J end by 6 bases, with 14 bases between. Germline V gene data show CDR1 as MNHEY and CDR2 as SVGAGI. The CDR3 spells CASSPEALAEAFF. The CDR3 DNA sequence: TGTGCCAGCAGCCCCGAGGCCCTTGCTGAAGCTTTCTTT.

The chain has TRBV10-3 and TRBJ1-2; D is possibly TRBD1 (6 bases). This CDR3 contains 15 residues. Germline V gives CDR1 ENHRY, CDR2 SYGVKD. Trimming removed 5 bases at V and 8 bases at J, with 21 bases between. CDR3 residues: CAISHQRGGAYGYTF. In DNA form, the CDR3 reads TGTGCCATCAGTCACCAAAGAGGGGGTGCTTACGGCTACACCTTC.

This chain connects TRBV11-2 to TRBJ2-1, with 8 bases fitting TRBD2. V dropped 1 base and J dropped 5; count of bases not matched to a gene: 7. Germline CDR1 and CDR2: SGHAT and FQNNGV. The CDR3 covers 16 residues. As DNA, the CDR3 is TGTGCCAGCAGCTTAGGAGGCGGGAGGACCAACAATGAGCAGTTCTTC. Translating it yields CASSLGGGRTNNEQFF.